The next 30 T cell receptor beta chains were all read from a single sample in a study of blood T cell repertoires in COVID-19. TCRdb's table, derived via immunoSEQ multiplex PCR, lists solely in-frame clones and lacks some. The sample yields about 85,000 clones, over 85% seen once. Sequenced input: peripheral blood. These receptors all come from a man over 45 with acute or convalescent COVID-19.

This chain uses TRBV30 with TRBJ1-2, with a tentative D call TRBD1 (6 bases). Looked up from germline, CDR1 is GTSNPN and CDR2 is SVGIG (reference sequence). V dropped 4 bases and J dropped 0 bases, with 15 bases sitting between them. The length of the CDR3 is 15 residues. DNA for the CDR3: TGTGCCTGGAACAAAAACACAGGGCCTAACTATGGCTACACCTTC. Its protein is CAWNKNTGPNYGYTF. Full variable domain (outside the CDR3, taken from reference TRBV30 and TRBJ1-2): SQTIHQWPATLVQPVGSPLSLECTVEGTSNPNLYWYRQAAGRGLQLLFYSVGIGQISSEVPQNLSASRPQDRQFILSSKKLLLSDSGFYLCAWNKNTGPNYGYTFGSGTRLTVV.

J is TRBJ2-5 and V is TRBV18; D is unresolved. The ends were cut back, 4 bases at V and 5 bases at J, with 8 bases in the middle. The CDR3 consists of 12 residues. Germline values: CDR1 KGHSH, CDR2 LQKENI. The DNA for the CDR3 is TGTGCCAGCTCACATCGAGAGGAGACCCAGTACTTC. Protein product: CASSHREETQYF.

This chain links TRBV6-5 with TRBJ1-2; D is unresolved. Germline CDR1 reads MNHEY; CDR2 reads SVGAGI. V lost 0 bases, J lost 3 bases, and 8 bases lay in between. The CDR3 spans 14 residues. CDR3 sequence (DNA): TGTGCCAGCAGTTACTCGGCCACCTACTATGGCTACACCTTC. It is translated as CASSYSATYYGYTF.

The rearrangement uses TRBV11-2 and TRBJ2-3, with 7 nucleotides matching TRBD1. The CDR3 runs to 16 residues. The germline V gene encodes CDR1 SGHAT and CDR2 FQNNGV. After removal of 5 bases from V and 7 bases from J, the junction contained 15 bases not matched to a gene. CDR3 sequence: CASSPIETGNRNTQYF. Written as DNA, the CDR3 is TGTGCCAGCAGCCCCATCGAGACAGGGAATAGAAATACGCAGTATTTT.

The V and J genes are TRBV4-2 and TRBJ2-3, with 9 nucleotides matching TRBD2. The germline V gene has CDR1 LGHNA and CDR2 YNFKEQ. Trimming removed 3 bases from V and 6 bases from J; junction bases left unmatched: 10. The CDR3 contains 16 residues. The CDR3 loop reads CASSQEAGGLPDTQYF. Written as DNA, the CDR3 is TGTGCCAGCAGCCAGGAAGCGGGGGGCCTCCCCGATACGCAGTATTTT.

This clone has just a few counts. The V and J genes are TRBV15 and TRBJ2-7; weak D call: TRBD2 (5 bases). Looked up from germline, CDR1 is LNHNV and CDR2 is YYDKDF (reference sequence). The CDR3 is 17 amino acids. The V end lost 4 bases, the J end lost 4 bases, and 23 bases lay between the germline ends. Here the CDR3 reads CATSKDGLAGNLYEQYF. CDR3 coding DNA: TGTGCCACCAGCAAGGATGGACTGGCTGGGAATTTGTACGAGCAGTACTTC. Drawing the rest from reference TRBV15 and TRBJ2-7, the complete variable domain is DAMVIQNPRYQVTQFGKPVTLSCSQTLNHNVMYWYQQKSSQAPKLLFHYYDKDFNNEADTPDNFQSRRPNTSFCFLDIRSPGLGDTAMYLCATSKDGLAGNLYEQYFGPGTRLTVT.

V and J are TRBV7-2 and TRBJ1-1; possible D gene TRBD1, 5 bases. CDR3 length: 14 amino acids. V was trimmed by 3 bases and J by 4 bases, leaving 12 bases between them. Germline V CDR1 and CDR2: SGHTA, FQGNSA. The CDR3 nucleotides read TGTGCCAGCAGCTTGGTAGGGGTGGGCACTGAAGCTTTCTTT. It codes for CASSLVGVGTEAFF.

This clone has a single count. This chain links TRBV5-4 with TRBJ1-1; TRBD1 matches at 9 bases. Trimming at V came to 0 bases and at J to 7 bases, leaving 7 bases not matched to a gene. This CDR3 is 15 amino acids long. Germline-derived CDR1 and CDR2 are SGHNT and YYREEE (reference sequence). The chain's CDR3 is CASSLDRGLGGEAFF. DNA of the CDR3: TGTGCCAGCAGCTTGGACAGGGGGCTAGGGGGTGAAGCTTTCTTT.

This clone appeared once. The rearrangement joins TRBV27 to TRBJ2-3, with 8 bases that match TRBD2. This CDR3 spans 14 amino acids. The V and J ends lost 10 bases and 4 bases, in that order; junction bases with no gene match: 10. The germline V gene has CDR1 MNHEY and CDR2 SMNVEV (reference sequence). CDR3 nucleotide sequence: TGTGCCAAACCCCGGGGGGGGAGTGCAGATACGCAGTATTTT. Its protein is CAKPRGGSADTQYF.

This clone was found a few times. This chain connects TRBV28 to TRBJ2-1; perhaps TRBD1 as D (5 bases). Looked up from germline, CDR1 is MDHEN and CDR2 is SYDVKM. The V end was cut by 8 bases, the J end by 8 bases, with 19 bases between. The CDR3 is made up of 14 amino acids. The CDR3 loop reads CASGRSEQADEQFF. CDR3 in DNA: TGTGCCAGCGGTAGGAGTGAACAGGCGGATGAGCAGTTCTTC.

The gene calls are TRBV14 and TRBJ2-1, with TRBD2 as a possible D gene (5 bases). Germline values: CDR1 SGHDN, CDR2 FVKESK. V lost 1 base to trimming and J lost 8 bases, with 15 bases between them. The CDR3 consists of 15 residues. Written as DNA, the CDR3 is TGTGCCAGCAGCCAAGTTCTCCCGGAGAGGGATGAGCAGTTCTTC. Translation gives CASSQVLPERDEQFF.

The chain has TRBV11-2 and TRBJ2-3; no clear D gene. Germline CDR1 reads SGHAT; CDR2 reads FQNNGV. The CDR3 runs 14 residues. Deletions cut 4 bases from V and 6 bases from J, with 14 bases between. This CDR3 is CASSSVKARDTQYF. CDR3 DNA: TGTGCCAGCAGCTCGGTGAAGGCGAGGGATACGCAGTATTTT.

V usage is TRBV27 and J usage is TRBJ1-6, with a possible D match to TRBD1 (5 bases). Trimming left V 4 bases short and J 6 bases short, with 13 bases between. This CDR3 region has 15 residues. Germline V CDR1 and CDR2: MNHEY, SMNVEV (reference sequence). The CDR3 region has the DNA TGTGCCAGCAGTTCCCATGGGGACTTTAATTCACCCCTCCACTTT. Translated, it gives CASSSHGDFNSPLHF.

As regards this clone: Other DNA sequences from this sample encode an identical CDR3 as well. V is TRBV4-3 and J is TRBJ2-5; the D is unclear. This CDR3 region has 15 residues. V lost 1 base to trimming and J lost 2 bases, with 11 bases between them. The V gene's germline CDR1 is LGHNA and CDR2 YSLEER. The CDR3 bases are TGCGCCAGCAGCCAAGCTGGTGGCAGACAAGAGACCCAGTACTTC. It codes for CASSQAGGRQETQYF.

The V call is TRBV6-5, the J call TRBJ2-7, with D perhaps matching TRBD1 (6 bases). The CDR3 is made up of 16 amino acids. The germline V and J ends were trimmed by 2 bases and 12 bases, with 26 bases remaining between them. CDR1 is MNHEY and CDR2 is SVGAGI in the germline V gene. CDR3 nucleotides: TGTGCCAGCAGTTACCCCCACAGGGTGCAGGTCCATGTCTGGTACGTC. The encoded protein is CASSYPHRVQVHVWYV.

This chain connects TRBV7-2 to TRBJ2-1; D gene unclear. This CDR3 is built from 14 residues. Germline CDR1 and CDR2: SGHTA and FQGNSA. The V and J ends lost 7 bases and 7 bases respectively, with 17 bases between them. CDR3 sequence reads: CASTPTGLKNEQFF. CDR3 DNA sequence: TGTGCCAGCACTCCGACTGGCCTTAAGAATGAGCAGTTCTTC. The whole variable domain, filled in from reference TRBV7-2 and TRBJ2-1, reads GAGVSQSPSNKVTEKGKDVELRCDPISGHTALYWYRQSLGQGLEFLIYFQGNSAPDKSGLPSDRFSAERTGGSVSTLTIQRTQQEDSAVYLCASTPTGLKNEQFFGPGTRLTVL.

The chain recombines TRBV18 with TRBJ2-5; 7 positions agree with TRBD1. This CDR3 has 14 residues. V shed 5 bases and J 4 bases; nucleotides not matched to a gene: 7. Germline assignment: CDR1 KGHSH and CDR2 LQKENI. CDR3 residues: CASSFARQGETQYF. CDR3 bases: TGTGCCAGCTCATTCGCAAGACAGGGAGAGACCCAGTACTTC.

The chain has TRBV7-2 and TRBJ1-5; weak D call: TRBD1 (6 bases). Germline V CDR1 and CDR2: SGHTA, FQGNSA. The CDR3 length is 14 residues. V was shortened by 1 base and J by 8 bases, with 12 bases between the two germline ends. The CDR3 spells CASSLEGGRKPQHF. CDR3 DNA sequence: TGTGCCAGCAGCTTAGAAGGGGGTCGTAAGCCCCAGCATTTT.

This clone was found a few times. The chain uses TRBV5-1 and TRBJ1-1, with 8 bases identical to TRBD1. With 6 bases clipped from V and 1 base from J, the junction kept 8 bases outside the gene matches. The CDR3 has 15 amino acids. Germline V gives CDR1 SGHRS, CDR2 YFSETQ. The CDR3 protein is CASTPGQERNTEAFF. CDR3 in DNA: TGCGCCAGCACCCCGGGACAGGAGAGGAACACTGAAGCTTTCTTT.

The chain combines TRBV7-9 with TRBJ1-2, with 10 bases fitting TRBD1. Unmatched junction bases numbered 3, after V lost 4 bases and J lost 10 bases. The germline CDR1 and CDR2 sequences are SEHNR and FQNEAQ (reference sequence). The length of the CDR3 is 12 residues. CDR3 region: CASSWGQGNYTF. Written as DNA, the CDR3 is TGTGCCAGCAGCTGGGGACAGGGGAACTACACCTTC.

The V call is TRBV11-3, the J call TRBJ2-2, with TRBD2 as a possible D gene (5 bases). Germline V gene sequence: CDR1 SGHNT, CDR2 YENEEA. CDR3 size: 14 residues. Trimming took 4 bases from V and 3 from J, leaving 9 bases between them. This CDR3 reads CASSSKRDTGELFF. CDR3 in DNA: TGTGCCAGCAGCTCCAAGAGGGACACCGGGGAGCTGTTTTTT.

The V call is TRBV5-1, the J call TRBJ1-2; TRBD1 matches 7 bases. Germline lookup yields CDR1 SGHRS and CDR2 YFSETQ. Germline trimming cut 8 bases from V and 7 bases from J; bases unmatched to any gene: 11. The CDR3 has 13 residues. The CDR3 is CASYGQAPSGYTF. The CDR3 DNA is TGCGCCAGTTACGGACAGGCCCCCTCTGGCTACACCTTC.

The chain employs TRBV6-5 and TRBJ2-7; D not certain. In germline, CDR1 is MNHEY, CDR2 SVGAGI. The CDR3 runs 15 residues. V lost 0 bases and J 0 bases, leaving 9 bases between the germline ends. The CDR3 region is CASSYSSYYSYEQYF. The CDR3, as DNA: TGTGCCAGCAGTTACTCGAGCTACTACTCCTACGAGCAGTACTTC.

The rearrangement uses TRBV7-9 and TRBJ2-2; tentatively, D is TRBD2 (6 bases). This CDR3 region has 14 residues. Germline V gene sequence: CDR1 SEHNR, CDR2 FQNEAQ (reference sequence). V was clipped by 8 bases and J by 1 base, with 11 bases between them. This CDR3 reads CASSGTVNTGELFF. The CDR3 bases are TGTGCCAGCTCCGGGACTGTGAACACCGGGGAGCTGTTTTTT.

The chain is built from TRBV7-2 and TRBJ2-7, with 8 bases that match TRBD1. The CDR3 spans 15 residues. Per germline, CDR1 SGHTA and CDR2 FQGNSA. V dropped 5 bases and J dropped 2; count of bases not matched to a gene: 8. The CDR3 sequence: CASSLQQGVPYEQYF. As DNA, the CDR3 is TGTGCCAGCAGCCTCCAACAGGGGGTCCCCTACGAGCAGTACTTC.

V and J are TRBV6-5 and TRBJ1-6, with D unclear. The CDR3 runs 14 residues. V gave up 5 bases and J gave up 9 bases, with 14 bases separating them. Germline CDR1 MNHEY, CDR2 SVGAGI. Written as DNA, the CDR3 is TGTGCCAGCAGTACCGACGGCCTAGGTTCACCCCTCCACTTT. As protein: CASSTDGLGSPLHF.

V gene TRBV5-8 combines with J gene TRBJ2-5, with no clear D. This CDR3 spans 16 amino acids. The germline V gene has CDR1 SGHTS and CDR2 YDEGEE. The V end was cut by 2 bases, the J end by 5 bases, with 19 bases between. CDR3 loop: CASSLTENRLWETQYF. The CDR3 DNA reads TGTGCCAGCAGCTTAACCGAGAACCGCTTGTGGGAGACCCAGTACTTC.

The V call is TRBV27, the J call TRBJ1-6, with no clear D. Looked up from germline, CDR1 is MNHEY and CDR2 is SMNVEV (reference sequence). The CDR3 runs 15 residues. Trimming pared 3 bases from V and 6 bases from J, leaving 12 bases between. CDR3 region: CASSFVGFRNSPLHF. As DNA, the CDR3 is TGTGCCAGCAGTTTTGTCGGTTTTCGTAATTCACCCCTCCACTTT.

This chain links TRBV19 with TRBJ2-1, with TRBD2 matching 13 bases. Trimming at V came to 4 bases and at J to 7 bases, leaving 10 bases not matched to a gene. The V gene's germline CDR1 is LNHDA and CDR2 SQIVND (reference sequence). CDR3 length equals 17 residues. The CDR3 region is CASSTITSGGARNEQFF. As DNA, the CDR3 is TGTGCCAGTAGTACCATTACTAGCGGGGGGGCAAGGAATGAGCAGTTCTTC. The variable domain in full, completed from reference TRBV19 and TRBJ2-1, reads DGGITQSPKYLFRKEGQNVTLSCEQNLNHDAMYWYRQDPGQGLRLIYYSQIVNDFQKGDIAEGYSVSREKKESFPLTVTSAQKNPTAFYLCASSTITSGGARNEQFFGPGTRLTVL.

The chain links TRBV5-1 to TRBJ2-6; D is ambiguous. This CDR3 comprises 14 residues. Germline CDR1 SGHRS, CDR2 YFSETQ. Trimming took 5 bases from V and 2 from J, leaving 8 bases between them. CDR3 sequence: CASSTAPGANVLTF. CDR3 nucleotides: TGCGCCAGCAGTACAGCCCCTGGGGCCAACGTCCTGACTTTC.